The source of this T cell receptor beta chain is a study of memory CD8 T cells in hepatitis C reinfection (dated by TCRdb to the late 2010s). Context from the whole study: Of the five donors, three spontaneously resolved two consecutive HCV infections, and two cleared a primary infection but developed chronic infection after reinfection. An HCV reinfection was defined as a positive HCV RNA test that came after two negative tests taken at least 60 days apart. Across an HCV reinfection episode in five or six donors, the study followed the TCR beta repertoire of virus-specific CD8 T cells over time. In the reinfection study, participants who had previously resolved an HCV infection were followed up every 3 months. Pre-reinfection samples were taken from 55 to 20 weeks before reinfection was detected. Between the late 2000s and the early 2010s, about five reinfection cases that had stored pre-reinfection samples were identified. Broad study findings and their caveats: Because only a handful of donors were included, definitive conclusions about public clonotypes linked to secondary clearance were beyond the reach of the study.

Library creation used the immunoSEQ multiplex PCR assay. Genomic DNA was extracted from the sorted cells, and Adaptive Biotechnologies' automated high-throughput method was used to sequence the TCR beta V, D and J regions. A two-step, bias-controlled multiplex PCR was used to amplify the CDR3 regions. Amplified TCR beta libraries were sequenced on an Illumina instrument. In the original analysis: Demultiplexed reads were processed to reduce amplification and sequencing bias, and the IMGT database was used to assign CDR3 sequences to gene families. ImmunoSEQ software version 2.0 was used to analyze repertoire data. Out-of-frame sequences and sequences containing stop codons in the CDR3 were removed from the clonotype lists. Clonotypes with a frequency below 0.01% were excluded because such clonotypes corresponded to less than one cell. Richness was calculated by dividing observed richness by input cell number, and evenness was calculated by dividing Shannon entropy by log observed richness. To measure repertoire diversity and how similar the repertoire was between time points, Simpson diversity and Morisita-Horn overlap indices were applied. Each clonotype was placed into one of four groups: dominant (>1%), sub-dominant (0.5-0.99%), low abundance (0.1-0.49%) or lowest abundance (<0.1%). For the germline index, total nucleotide additions were subtracted from total CDR3 length, and that difference was then divided by total CDR3 length. Not all clones reach the TCRdb copy of this immuneACCESS table, which keeps in-frame sequences only. Checked studies attribute under half of the gap to unresolved V genes and leave the rest unexplained. V and J calls and clone size are as listed in that table; D and trimming were resolved from the DNA. Counted in this sample were 50,000 or so clones; just under 90% of them appeared once. The ten largest make up over 0.95% of the sample.

Spanning cysteine to phenylalanine, the CDR3 consists of 14 amino acids. The sequence is cut down to CDR3 DNA, 42 bases in frame from base 1. At the junction V is shortened by 2 bases and J by 5 bases; bases outside the gene matches: 4. The CDR1 and CDR2 encoded by the germline V gene (reference sequence) are LNHDA and SQIVND. This sample's time point label indicates: pre-reinfection, 55 to 20 weeks before reinfection detection. Sorted cells were sequenced directly ex vivo, with no in vitro expansion before TCR sequencing. The donors were people who inject drugs and were enrolled in the Montreal Acute Hepatitis C Cohort Study (HEPCO) in Canada. As controls, total naive CD8 T cells, sorted as viable CD3+ CD8+ CD45RO-, were obtained from a couple of donors at each of the three reinfection time points. Before sorting, cryopreserved peripheral blood mononuclear cells were thawed and used as the source for purifying CD8 T cells. Negative selection with the MACS CD8+ T cell Isolation Kit was used to enrich CD8 T cells. Cells were sorted on a BD FACSAria II sorter using FACSDiva software, and FlowJo was used for data analysis.

Concerning this clone: Its antigen remains undetermined. Base qualities are not recorded, but no much larger clone differs from it by a single base.

The rearrangement combines TRBV19 with TRBJ2-3; 7 central bases correspond to TRBD2. The sequenced sample consisted of naive CD8+ T cells sorted from blood. What the cell subset or site label conveys for this sample: total naive CD8+CD45RO- T cells. This TCR was sampled from a man aged 18 to 29 with hepatitis C virus infection. The CDR3 is CASSILSGGDTQYF. In nucleotides, the sequence is TGTGCCAGTAGTATATTGTCGGGAGGAGATACGCAGTATTTT.